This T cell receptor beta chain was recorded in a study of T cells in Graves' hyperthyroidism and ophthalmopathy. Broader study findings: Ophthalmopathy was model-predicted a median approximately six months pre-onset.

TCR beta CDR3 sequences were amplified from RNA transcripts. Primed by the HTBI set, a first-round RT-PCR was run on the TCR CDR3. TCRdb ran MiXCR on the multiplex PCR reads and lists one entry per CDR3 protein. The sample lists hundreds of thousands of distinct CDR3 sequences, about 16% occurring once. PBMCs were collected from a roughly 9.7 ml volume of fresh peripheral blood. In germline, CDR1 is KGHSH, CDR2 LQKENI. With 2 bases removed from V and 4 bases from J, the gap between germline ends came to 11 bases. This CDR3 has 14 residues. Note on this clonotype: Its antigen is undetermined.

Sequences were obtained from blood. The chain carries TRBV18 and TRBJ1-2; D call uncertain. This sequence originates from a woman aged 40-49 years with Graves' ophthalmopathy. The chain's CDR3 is CASSPSGNRYGYTF. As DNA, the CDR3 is TGTGCCAGCTCACCATCCGGGAATCGCTATGGCTACACCTTC.